One and the same sample provided the 20 T cell receptor beta chains below, sequenced in a study of blood T cell repertoires in COVID-19. This table comes from immunoSEQ multiplex PCR, and its TCRdb copy is limited to in-frame clones, with some not included. The sample holds roughly 350,000 clones; around 87% are singletons and the top ten take about 6%. The material sequenced was peripheral blood. These receptors were obtained from a woman aged 50 to 65 with COVID-19, enrolled during active disease.

The chain couples TRBV19 to TRBJ1-6; possibly TRBD1 for D (5 bases). Trimming stripped 3 bases from V and 6 bases from J, with 18 bases between. From germline, CDR1 is LNHDA and CDR2 SQIVND (reference sequence). There are 17 residues in the CDR3. The CDR3 sequence: CASSIGQGSWGNSPLHF. The CDR3 nucleotides are TGTGCCAGTAGTATCGGCCAGGGTTCTTGGGGTAATTCACCCCTCCACTTT.

This chain connects TRBV6-2 or TRBV6-3 to TRBJ2-7; TRBD1 is a possible D gene (5 bases). The V and J ends lost 2 bases and 2 bases respectively, with 10 bases between them. CDR1 is MNHEY and CDR2 is SVGEGT in the germline V gene. The CDR3 is 14 amino acids. The DNA of the CDR3 is TGTGCCAGCAGTTACCCCCGACAGACCTACGAGCAGTACTTC. The encoded protein is CASSYPRQTYEQYF.

The chain joins TRBV2 to TRBJ1-5, with D perhaps matching TRBD1 (6 bases). The CDR3 loop spans 15 amino acids. V lost 4 bases to trimming and J lost 4 bases, with 14 bases between them. Looked up from germline, CDR1 is SNHLY and CDR2 is FYNNEI. The CDR3 DNA follows: TGTGCCAGCAGTGTTCACTCCAGGGGTAATCAGCCCCAGCATTTT. Translated, it gives CASSVHSRGNQPQHF.

The genes are TRBV7-2 and TRBJ2-5, with 7 bases lining up with TRBD2. The junction had 8 bases not matched to a gene; V was cut back by 5 bases and J by 5 bases. The CDR3 has 14 residues. Germline-derived CDR1 and CDR2 are SGHTA and FQGNSA. The DNA for the CDR3 is TGTGCCAGCAGCAGCAGGGAGGGCGGGGAGACCCAGTACTTC. It codes for CASSSREGGETQYF. Looking up the rest from reference TRBV7-2 and TRBJ2-5 gives the full variable domain: GAGVSQSPSNKVTEKGKDVELRCDPISGHTALYWYRQSLGQGLEFLIYFQGNSAPDKSGLPSDRFSAERTGGSVSTLTIQRTQQEDSAVYLCASSSREGGETQYFGPGTRLLVL.

The chain couples TRBV10-3 to TRBJ2-5; 13 bases fit TRBD2. Per germline, CDR1 ENHRY and CDR2 SYGVKD. The CDR3 runs to 14 residues. J was trimmed by 1 base and V by 8 bases; bases with no gene match: 1. The CDR3, as DNA: TGTGCCATCCGGACTAGCGGGAGCCAAGAGACCCAGTACTTC. Its translation is CAIRTSGSQETQYF.

This clone was counted a few times. The J gene is TRBJ2-7, the V gene TRBV10-1, with a weak D call TRBD2 (6 bases). This CDR3 is 13 amino acids long. Germline lookup yields CDR1 WNHNN and CDR2 SYGVQD (reference sequence). The germline V and J ends were trimmed by 6 bases and 3 bases, with 12 bases remaining between them. Here the CDR3 DNA reads TGCGCCAGCAGCATTAGCGGAAACTACGAGCAGTACTTC. Translated, it gives CASSISGNYEQYF.

The chain uses TRBV6-5 and TRBJ2-1; 10 bases match TRBD1. V lost 3 bases and J lost 8; bases outside the gene matches: 7. This CDR3 region has 15 residues. Germline loops: CDR1 MNHEY, CDR2 SVGAGI. In nucleotides, the CDR3 is TGTGCCAGCAGTTATGGGGGGACAGGGGTATATGAGCAGTTCTTC. It encodes CASSYGGTGVYEQFF.

V is TRBV5-1 and J is TRBJ2-1; the match to TRBD2 covers 8 bases. This CDR3 spans 16 amino acids. Germline loops: CDR1 SGHRS, CDR2 YFSETQ. V gave up 7 bases and J gave up 7 bases; unmatched junction bases: 16. The CDR3 coding sequence is TGCGCCAGCCAATATAGAGGGACTAGTCGAGAAAATGAGCAGTTCTTC. Translation: CASQYRGTSRENEQFF.

V and J are TRBV12-3 or TRBV12-4 and TRBJ1-1; D gene uncertain. V was trimmed by 0 bases and J by 5 bases, leaving 7 bases between them. This CDR3 has 13 residues. The CDR3 DNA follows: TGTGCCAGCAGTTTAGCGAGGGTGACTGAAGCTTTCTTT. Translation: CASSLARVTEAFF.

The chain is built from TRBV6-5 and TRBJ1-1, with a tentative D call TRBD1 (5 bases). Germline loops: CDR1 MNHEY, CDR2 SVGAGI. V was pared by 8 bases and J by 4 bases, with 11 bases between. The CDR3 runs to 12 residues. The CDR3 nucleotides read TGTGCCAGCCGGATGGGGGGCACTGAAGCTTTCTTT. Protein: CASRMGGTEAFF.

This chain links TRBV5-6 with TRBJ1-1; D unresolved. Trimming took off 0 bases at V and 1 base at J, with 10 bases between the two ends. This CDR3 spans 15 amino acids. Germline assignment: CDR1 SGHDT and CDR2 YYEEEE. The CDR3 protein is CASSLVVRRNTEAFF. CDR3 nucleotide sequence: TGTGCCAGCAGCTTGGTGGTTCGGAGGAACACTGAAGCTTTCTTT.

This chain uses TRBV11-2 with TRBJ2-3, with D unresolved. In germline, CDR1 is SGHAT, CDR2 FQNNGV. This CDR3 has 16 residues. Between the trimmed V and J ends, which lost 1 base and 2 bases, there was a span of 13 bases. This CDR3 is CASSLGQTLNTDTQYF. CDR3 coding DNA: TGTGCCAGCAGCTTAGGCCAGACTCTAAACACAGATACGCAGTATTTT.

This sequence joins TRBV11-2 and TRBJ1-6; D gene ambiguous. Germline CDR1 reads SGHAT; CDR2 reads FQNNGV. CDR3 length equals 13 residues. V was trimmed by 5 bases and J by 8 bases, leaving 10 bases between them. CDR3 DNA sequence: TGTGCCAGCAGCAGACTGAGGGATTCACCCCTCCACTTT. This codes for CASSRLRDSPLHF.

The V gene is TRBV3-1 (or the pseudogene TRBV3-2), the J gene TRBJ1-1, with 7 bases fitting TRBD1. The germline V gene encodes CDR1 LGHDT and CDR2 YNNKEL (reference sequence). The CDR3 extends over 15 amino acids. Trimming cost V 5 bases and J 5 bases; bases outside gene matches: 11. The CDR3 sequence: CASSEGDREWTEAFF. The DNA for the CDR3 is TGTGCCAGCAGCGAGGGGGACAGAGAATGGACTGAAGCTTTCTTT.

The V call is TRBV14, the J call TRBJ1-3; D is undetermined. Per germline, CDR1 SGHDN and CDR2 FVKESK. The CDR3 loop spans 16 amino acids. V was shortened by 4 bases and J by 2 bases, with 15 bases between the two germline ends. CDR3 protein: CASSRLAPVAGNTIYF. The CDR3 region has the DNA TGTGCCAGCAGCCGCCTGGCTCCAGTTGCTGGAAACACCATATATTTT.

This chain links TRBV9 with TRBJ2-7; 9 nucleotides line up with TRBD1. CDR3 length equals 15 residues. Germline CDR1 reads SGDLS; CDR2 reads YYNGEE. The V segment lost 1 base and the J segment 2 bases; nucleotides outside the gene matches: 4. CDR3 region: CASSVRGDRAYEQYF. The DNA of the CDR3 is TGTGCCAGCAGCGTAAGGGGGGACAGGGCCTACGAGCAGTACTTC.

CDR3 sequence (DNA): TGTGCCAGCAGCTCCCCCGCGTTGAGAGACAATGAGCAGTTCTTC. Translation gives CASSSPALRDNEQFF. The chain uses TRBV5-6 and TRBJ2-1; D is ambiguous. The CDR3 is made up of 15 amino acids. Germline assignment: CDR1 SGHDT and CDR2 YYEEEE. Trimming removed 3 bases at V and 5 bases at J, with 15 bases between.

The rearrangement links TRBV19 to TRBJ2-2; D is perhaps TRBD1 (5 bases). Per germline, CDR1 LNHDA and CDR2 SQIVND (reference sequence). This CDR3 region has 14 residues. V lost 10 bases and J lost 1, with 13 bases in between. CDR3 region: CATMPDRNTGELFF. The DNA for the CDR3 is TGTGCCACTATGCCCGACAGGAACACCGGGGAGCTGTTTTTT.

The chain links TRBV2 to TRBJ1-1; D perhaps matches TRBD1 (5 bases). Germline CDR1 SNHLY, CDR2 FYNNEI. Trimming took off 6 bases at V and 1 base at J, with 12 bases between the two ends. The CDR3 spans 14 residues. The CDR3 loop is CASRAGGPNTEAFF. CDR3 in DNA: TGTGCCAGCAGGGCCGGGGGACCGAACACTGAAGCTTTCTTT. Together with reference TRBV2 and TRBJ1-1, the CDR3 gives the full variable domain: EPEVTQTPSHQVTQMGQEVILRCVPISNHLYFYWYRQILGQKVEFLVSFYNNEISEKSEIFDDQFSVERPDGSNFTLKIRSTKLEDSAMYFCASRAGGPNTEAFFGQGTRLTVV.

The DNA for the CDR3 is TGTGCCAGCAGCCAAGCATCCGGAAGAGGGAAACTGTTTTTT. It encodes CASSQASGRGKLFF. The chain carries TRBV14 and TRBJ1-4; the D is unclear. This CDR3 contains 14 residues. V gave up 1 base and J gave up 11 bases, with 14 bases separating them. Germline V lookup: CDR1 SGHDN, CDR2 FVKESK.